One and the same sample provided the 15 T cell receptor beta chains below, sequenced in a study of blood T cell repertoires in COVID-19. TCRdb's copy holds only in-frame clones and misses some; the assay was immunoSEQ multiplex PCR. Of 190,000 or so clones in the sample, almost 90% are singletons; the top ten hold around 0.63%. Sequenced: peripheral blood. The receptor source for this set is a man in his fifties or sixties with acute or convalescent COVID-19.

J is TRBJ2-3 and V is TRBV5-8, with TRBD1 matching over 7 bases. The V gene end was trimmed by 4 bases and the J gene end by 1 base; junction bases not matched to a gene: 9. CDR3 length: 16 residues. Germline-derived CDR1 and CDR2 are SGHTS and YDEGEE. CDR3 amino acids: CASSRGGLLGTDTQYF. The CDR3, as DNA: TGTGCCAGCAGCCGAGGGGGCCTACTGGGCACAGATACGCAGTATTTT.

The J gene is TRBJ2-7, the V gene TRBV18; TRBD1 matches 9 bases. V dropped 6 bases and J dropped 2; count of bases not matched to a gene: 5. CDR1 is KGHSH, CDR2 LQKENI, per germline. The length of the CDR3 is 14 residues. Here the CDR3 reads CASSTGTGPYEQYF. In DNA form, the CDR3 reads TGTGCCAGCTCCACCGGGACAGGGCCCTACGAGCAGTACTTC.

This chain joins TRBV11-2 and TRBJ1-4, with D maybe TRBD1 (5 bases). The germline gives CDR1 SGHAT, CDR2 FQNNGV. The CDR3 length is 15 residues. V was shortened by 5 bases and J by 6 bases, with 16 bases between the two germline ends. The CDR3 loop is CASSPPGVRDEKLFF. The CDR3 region has the DNA TGTGCCAGCAGCCCCCCGGGGGTACGGGATGAAAAACTGTTTTTT.

The gene calls are TRBV4-1 and TRBJ2-3; D may be TRBD2 (6 bases). The CDR3 is made up of 18 amino acids. The ends were cut back, 3 bases at V and 0 bases at J, with 19 bases in the middle. Looked up from germline, CDR1 is MGHRA and CDR2 is YSYEKL. For the CDR3, the DNA is TGCGCCAGCAGCCACCCAGCCGAGCGGAGGGCTAGCACAGATACGCAGTATTTT. It yields the protein CASSHPAERRASTDTQYF.

The genes are TRBV2 and TRBJ1-1; 8 nucleotides match TRBD1. Germline CDR1 is SNHLY and CDR2 is FYNNEI. The length of the CDR3 is 15 residues. V lost 6 bases to trimming and J lost 0 bases; unmatched junction nucleotides: 6. Here the CDR3 reads CASRLTGVMNTEAFF. In nucleotides, the CDR3 is TGTGCCAGCAGATTGACAGGGGTTATGAACACTGAAGCTTTCTTT.

The chain employs TRBV7-2 and TRBJ2-6; D call uncertain. V gave up 1 base and J gave up 13 bases, with 14 bases separating them. The CDR3 is 14 amino acids. Germline CDR1 SGHTA, CDR2 FQGNSA. CDR3 DNA sequence: TGTGCCAGCAGCTTAGGGGTGTCAGCGCCTGTCCTGACTTTC. It specifies CASSLGVSAPVLTF.

As to this clone: Other DNA sequences in this specimen translate into the identical CDR3. The chain links TRBV28 to TRBJ1-2, with unresolved D. This CDR3 contains 13 residues. Germline V CDR1 and CDR2: MDHEN, SYDVKM. Trimming pared 2 bases from V and 0 bases from J, leaving 4 bases between. The CDR3 region is CASSLGPNYGYTF. DNA of the CDR3: TGTGCCAGCAGTTTAGGGCCTAACTATGGCTACACCTTC.

The chain joins TRBV2 to TRBJ2-5, with 8 bases fitting TRBD1. With V trimmed by 4 bases and J by 2 bases, 6 bases remained unmatched. This CDR3 is built from 15 residues. Looked up from germline, CDR1 is SNHLY and CDR2 is FYNNEI. CDR3 loop: CASSVSGQDQETQYF. In DNA, the CDR3 is TGTGCCAGCAGTGTATCGGGACAGGATCAAGAGACCCAGTACTTC.

The chain links TRBV6-1 to TRBJ2-2; TRBD1 agrees at 8 bases. Germline assignment: CDR1 MNHNS and CDR2 SASEGT. The ends lost 1 base at V and 1 base at J; junction bases unmatched: 5. This CDR3 contains 17 residues. CDR3 residues: CASSEEGGQGNTGELFF. Written as DNA, the CDR3 is TGTGCCAGCAGTGAAGAAGGTGGACAGGGGAACACCGGGGAGCTGTTTTTT.

The chain carries TRBV6-6 and TRBJ2-3; possibly TRBD2 for D (6 bases). Looked up from germline, CDR1 is MNHNY and CDR2 is SVGAGI (reference sequence). Between the trimmed V and J ends, which lost 2 bases and 4 bases, there was a span of 13 bases. The CDR3 has 15 residues. CDR3 coding DNA: TGTGCCAGCAGTTACGGGGCGGGGCCACCAGATACGCAGTATTTT. As protein: CASSYGAGPPDTQYF.

CDR3 in DNA: TGTGCCAGCAGCTGGGGAGAGAACACTGAAGCTTTCTTT. Its protein is CASSWGENTEAFF. This rearrangement joins TRBV7-3 to TRBJ1-1; D is undetermined. V lost 4 bases, J lost 1 base, and 7 bases lay in between. In germline, CDR1 is SGHTA, CDR2 FQGTGA. The CDR3 is made up of 13 amino acids.

This chain links TRBV7-9 with TRBJ1-6, with D perhaps TRBD1 (5 bases). Trimming took 5 bases from V and 6 from J, leaving 11 bases between them. CDR3 length: 14 residues. Germline CDR1 reads SEHNR; CDR2 reads FQNEAQ (reference sequence). This chain's CDR3 is CASSLQGGNSPLHF. The CDR3 DNA reads as TGTGCCAGCAGCCTGCAGGGCGGTAATTCACCCCTCCACTTT. The full variable domain, with the rest looked up from reference TRBV7-9 and TRBJ1-6, is DTGVSQNPRHKITKRGQNVTFRCDPISEHNRLYWYRQTLGQGPEFLTYFQNEAQLEKSRLLSDRFSAERPKGSFSTLEIQRTEQGDSAMYLCASSLQGGNSPLHFGNGTRLTVT.

The V gene is TRBV6-5, the J gene TRBJ1-6; D perhaps matches TRBD1 (6 bases). The CDR3 extends over 13 amino acids. V gave up 7 bases and J gave up 10 bases, with 14 bases separating them. Germline CDR1 is MNHEY and CDR2 is SVGAGI. The CDR3 sequence is CASKGGESSPLHF. Here the CDR3 DNA reads TGTGCCAGCAAAGGGGGGGAAAGCTCACCCCTCCACTTT.

The gene calls are TRBV6-6 and TRBJ2-1; possible D gene TRBD2, 6 bases. Germline V gene sequence: CDR1 MNHNY, CDR2 SVGAGI (reference sequence). This CDR3 is 16 amino acids long. Trimming took 2 bases from V and 0 from J, leaving 11 bases between them. Here the CDR3 reads CASSYDGGSSYNEQFF. The CDR3 nucleotides are TGTGCCAGCAGTTACGATGGGGGGAGCTCCTACAATGAGCAGTTCTTC.

The chain recombines TRBV29-1 with TRBJ2-7, with 11 bases that match TRBD1. The V segment lost 7 bases and the J segment 6 bases; nucleotides outside the gene matches: 11. This CDR3 region has 14 residues. Germline assignment: CDR1 SQVTM and CDR2 ANQGSEA. CDR3 DNA: TGCAGCGCCGCGGGGCGGACAGGGGGCGTCGAGCAGTACTTC. Translating gives CSAAGRTGGVEQYF.